Shown below are 27 T cell receptor beta chains from a single sample sequenced in a study of T cells in Graves' hyperthyroidism and ophthalmopathy. TCR beta CDR3 regions were amplified from RNA. A first-round RT-PCR of the TCR CDR3 used the HTBI primer set. In TCRdb, the multiplex PCR reads were re-called with MiXCR into one record per CDR3 protein. Of approximately 530,000 distinct CDR3 sequences in the sample, 20% were seen once. Sequencing was performed on blood. These receptors originate from a man in his forties with Graves' ophthalmopathy.

This clonotype was recorded many times. V and J are TRBV30 and TRBJ1-2, with 7 bases that match TRBD1. Germline V gene lookup returns CDR1 GTSNPN and CDR2 SVGIG (reference sequence). The CDR3 has 13 amino acids. Germline trimming cut 1 base from V and 10 bases from J; bases unmatched to any gene: 9. CDR3 sequence: CAWSDRRGYFYTF. CDR3 nucleotides: TGTGCCTGGAGTGATCGCAGGGGGTATTTCTACACCTTC.

This chain joins TRBV10-3 and TRBJ1-1; 12 bases align to TRBD1. CDR3 length equals 13 residues. Trimming took 7 bases from V and 11 from J; bases not matched to a gene: 8. In germline, CDR1 is ENHRY, CDR2 SYGVKD. CDR3 sequence: CAIKPGQGAGAFF. The CDR3 DNA follows: TGTGCCATCAAGCCGGGACAGGGGGCCGGCGCTTTCTTT.

This clonotype was detected only a few times. This chain joins TRBV20-1 and TRBJ1-5, with 7 bases matching TRBD1. The CDR3 consists of 14 residues. The germline gives CDR1 DFQATT, CDR2 SNEGSKA (reference sequence). With V trimmed by 6 bases and J by 10 bases, 15 bases remained unmatched. The CDR3 loop is CSASQSGTVGPQHF. The CDR3, as DNA: TGCAGTGCCTCCCAGTCAGGGACAGTCGGACCCCAGCATTTT.

This clonotype was counted many times. The rearrangement links TRBV7-8 to TRBJ1-3; D is undetermined. V lost 3 bases to trimming and J lost 4 bases, with 4 bases between them. The CDR3 extends over 12 amino acids. Germline V gene sequence: CDR1 SGHVS, CDR2 FQNEAQ. Here the CDR3 DNA reads TGTGCCAGCAGCTTTGGGGGAAACACCATATATTTT. Translated: CASSFGGNTIYF. Complete variable domain (other parts from reference TRBV7-8 and TRBJ1-3): GAGVSQSPRYKVAKRGQDVALRCDPISGHVSLFWYQQALGQGPEFLTYFQNEAQLDKSGLPSDRFFAERPEGSVSTLKIQRTQQEDSAVYLCASSFGGNTIYFGEGSWLTVV.

Points on this clonotype: A much larger clone sits a single nucleotide away, making a read error possible. This rearrangement joins TRBV12-3 or TRBV12-4 to TRBJ2-2, with 7 bases lining up with TRBD1. The CDR3 length is 15 residues. Germline trimming cut 6 bases from V and 5 bases from J; bases unmatched to any gene: 9. CDR3 amino acids: CASSQGGLGTGELFF. The CDR3 nucleotides are TGTGCCAGCAGCCAAGGGGGCCTGGGGACCGGGGAGCTGTTTTTT.

There are many counts of this clonotype. The chain joins TRBV5-6 to TRBJ2-7; perhaps TRBD1 as D (6 bases). The CDR3 spans 11 residues. Germline V CDR1 and CDR2: SGHDT, YYEEEE. Trimming shortened V by 2 bases and J by 7 bases, and 7 bases separated the two germline ends. CDR3 in DNA: TGTGCCAGCAGCTTAGACAGGGAGCAGTACTTC. Translation: CASSLDREQYF.

This clonotype has only a few counts. This chain connects TRBV4-3 to TRBJ1-1, with D perhaps matching TRBD1 (5 bases). The CDR3 is 14 residues long. The V and J ends lost 1 base and 3 bases respectively, with 9 bases between them. The germline V gene has CDR1 LGHNA and CDR2 YSLEER. The chain's CDR3 is CASSQAAGYTEAFF. CDR3 coding DNA: TGCGCCAGCAGCCAAGCCGCAGGGTACACTGAAGCTTTCTTT.

This clonotype was detected only a few times. The chain uses TRBV27 and TRBJ2-2; TRBD2 agrees at 7 bases. V trimming: 3 bases; J trimming: 2 bases; junction bases outside the gene matches: 6. CDR3 length: 16 amino acids. Germline V gene data show CDR1 as MNHEY and CDR2 as SMNVEV (reference sequence). The DNA for the CDR3 is TGTGCCAGCAGTTTTGCCGGCGGGAGTAACACCGGGGAGCTGTTTTTT. As protein: CASSFAGGSNTGELFF.

This clonotype was seen a few times. V is TRBV29-1 and J is TRBJ1-1, with D possibly matching TRBD1 (5 bases). The germline gives CDR1 SQVTM, CDR2 ANQGSEA. Between the trimmed V and J ends, which lost 7 bases and 5 bases, there was a span of 20 bases. The CDR3 is 14 amino acids. CDR3 amino acids: CSARRGEVWTEAFF. DNA for the CDR3: TGCAGCGCCAGGCGGGGGGAGGTTTGGACTGAAGCTTTCTTT.

This clonotype was counted only a few times. The rearrangement links TRBV12-3 or TRBV12-4 to TRBJ1-4; 7 bases are shared with TRBD1. The CDR3 loop spans 13 amino acids. V shed 9 bases, J shed 10 bases, and the junction held 11 bases outside the gene matches. CDR3 in amino acids: CASAARGRVKLFF. The CDR3 nucleotides read TGTGCCAGTGCCGCCAGGGGGAGAGTAAAACTGTTTTTT.

This clonotype was seen many times. The chain employs TRBV28 and TRBJ2-7, with TRBD1 identical over 8 bases. Per the germline V gene, CDR1 is MDHEN and CDR2 is SYDVKM. Trimming removed 5 bases from V and 3 bases from J; junction bases left unmatched: 3. This CDR3 comprises 13 residues. CDR3 sequence reads: CASSGDRIYEQYF. In nucleotides, the CDR3 is TGTGCCAGCAGTGGGGACAGGATCTACGAGCAGTACTTC.

This clonotype was observed many times. The V and J genes are TRBV10-3 and TRBJ2-7; D not certain. Germline loops: CDR1 ENHRY, CDR2 SYGVKD. V was clipped by 4 bases and J by 1 base, with 8 bases between them. The CDR3 covers 13 residues. CDR3 DNA sequence: TGTGCCATCAGTGGTGCTGGGTCCTACGAGCAGTACTTC. This codes for CAISGAGSYEQYF.

This clonotype was counted at least ten times. The rearrangement joins TRBV5-1 to TRBJ1-1, with a possible D match to TRBD1 (5 bases). This CDR3 comprises 19 residues. V lost 2 bases and J 4 bases, leaving 27 bases between the germline ends. CDR1 is SGHRS and CDR2 is YFSETQ in the germline V gene. The CDR3: CASSFSGFRGGSRGTEAFF. DNA for the CDR3: TGCGCCAGCAGCTTCTCAGGGTTCCGCGGAGGGTCCAGAGGCACTGAAGCTTTCTTT.

This chain uses TRBV9 with TRBJ2-3; the D is unclear. Trimming removed 0 bases at V and 6 bases at J, with 14 bases between. CDR1 is SGDLS, CDR2 YYNGEE, per germline. The CDR3 sequence is 15 residues long. Here the CDR3 DNA reads TGTGCCAGCAGCGTAGCAGGCCGAGGCGTGGATACGCAGTATTTT. This sequence encodes CASSVAGRGVDTQYF.

The rearrangement joins TRBV2 to TRBJ1-2; D perhaps matches TRBD1 (6 bases). CDR1 and CDR2 from the germline V gene are SNHLY and FYNNEI. V dropped 5 bases and J dropped 7 bases, with 11 bases sitting between them. The length of the CDR3 is 12 residues. The DNA for the CDR3 is TGTGCCAGCAGTCCCGAGGGGGGTGGCTACACCTTC. This translates into CASSPEGGGYTF.

This clonotype came up many times. The V gene is TRBV6-1, the J gene TRBJ1-5; D perhaps matches TRBD1 (5 bases). Per the germline V gene, CDR1 is MNHNS and CDR2 is SASEGT. With 6 bases removed from V and 4 bases from J, the gap between germline ends came to 7 bases. CDR3 length: 12 residues. The CDR3 protein is CASRGGNQPQHF. As DNA, the CDR3 is TGTGCCAGCAGGGGGGGGAATCAGCCCCAGCATTTT.

Ten or more counts support this clonotype. The J gene is TRBJ2-3, the V gene TRBV5-1; D unclear. The CDR3 runs to 14 residues. Germline-derived CDR1 and CDR2 are SGHRS and YFSETQ. Trimming took 1 base from V and 4 from J, leaving 10 bases between them. The CDR3 DNA reads as TGCGCCAGCAGCTTGTACAAGAAGGCAGATACGCAGTATTTT. Protein product: CASSLYKKADTQYF.

This clonotype has a handful of counts. CDR3 protein: CSARDLAGVYNEQFF. CDR3 in DNA: TGCAGTGCTAGGGATCTAGCGGGGGTTTACAATGAGCAGTTCTTC. The rearrangement joins TRBV20-1 to TRBJ2-1, with TRBD2 matching 10 bases. CDR1 and CDR2 from the germline V gene are DFQATT and SNEGSKA (reference sequence). Trimming at V came to 3 bases and at J to 4 bases, leaving 6 bases not matched to a gene. The CDR3 is 15 residues long.

V and J are TRBV28 and TRBJ2-6, with 10 positions matching TRBD1. Trimming at V came to 6 bases and at J to 4 bases, leaving 6 bases not matched to a gene. Germline V gives CDR1 MDHEN, CDR2 SYDVKM. The CDR3 runs to 16 residues. In DNA form, the CDR3 reads TGTGCCAGCAGGCGACAGGGGGCAAACGGGGCCAACGTCCTGACTTTC. Translating it yields CASRRQGANGANVLTF.

This clonotype turned up a few times. Here the CDR3 reads CASSLNPGRGNTIYF. CDR3 DNA sequence: TGTGCCAGCAGTTTAAACCCCGGGCGTGGAAACACCATATATTTT. The rearrangement links TRBV12-3 or TRBV12-4 to TRBJ1-3; D ambiguous. CDR3 length: 15 residues. Trimming pared 2 bases from V and 3 bases from J, leaving 11 bases between.

The chain's CDR3 is CASSLTDRHSNQPQHF. CDR3 coding DNA: TGTGCCAGCAGTTTAACCGACAGACATAGCAATCAGCCCCAGCATTTT. V and J are TRBV28 and TRBJ1-5, with D tentatively TRBD1 (5 bases). CDR3 length: 16 residues. The germline V and J ends were trimmed by 2 bases and 0 bases, with 11 bases remaining between them. Per the germline V gene, CDR1 is MDHEN and CDR2 is SYDVKM.

This clonotype has a count of ten or more. The chain combines TRBV20-1 with TRBJ2-3; 12 bases agree with TRBD2. Germline lookup yields CDR1 DFQATT and CDR2 SNEGSKA (reference sequence). The V gene end was trimmed by 7 bases and the J gene end by 6 bases; junction bases not matched to a gene: 8. The CDR3 has 14 amino acids. The CDR3 reads CSGLAGGRRDTQYF. The DNA of the CDR3 is TGCAGTGGGCTAGCGGGGGGGAGACGGGATACGCAGTATTTT.

At least ten counts were recorded for this clonotype. The chain is built from TRBV6-1 and TRBJ2-1; 10 bases align to TRBD2. CDR1 is MNHNS and CDR2 is SASEGT in the germline V gene. The CDR3 consists of 15 residues. J gave up 7 bases and V 6 bases, and 9 bases lay outside the gene matches. CDR3 sequence: CASRPSGGAGNEQFF. In DNA form, the CDR3 reads TGTGCCAGCAGACCCAGCGGGGGGGCCGGGAATGAGCAGTTCTTC.

This clonotype was picked up one time. Given a much more abundant clone one base away, this may be a read error. The V gene is TRBV27, the J gene TRBJ2-1; 9 bases line up with TRBD2. The CDR3 is 14 amino acids. Looked up from germline, CDR1 is MNHEY and CDR2 is SMNVEV (reference sequence). The CDR3 here is CASSSLAGYNEQLF. CDR3 coding DNA: TGTGCCAGCAGTTCCCTAGCGGGGTACAATGAGCAGCTCTTC.

There are many counts of this clonotype. The chain joins TRBV2 to TRBJ2-5; D gene ambiguous. This CDR3 is 15 amino acids long. V lost 7 bases, J lost 4 bases, and 19 bases lay in between. Germline V gene lookup returns CDR1 SNHLY and CDR2 FYNNEI. This CDR3 is CASNRGRSGAETQYF. DNA for the CDR3: TGTGCCAGCAATCGAGGCAGGTCAGGAGCAGAGACCCAGTACTTC.

This clonotype occurred once. V is TRBV11-2 and J is TRBJ2-7; unclear D gene. CDR1 SGHAT and CDR2 FQNNGV come from the germline V gene. This CDR3 comprises 14 residues. V was shortened by 5 bases and J by 2 bases, with 13 bases between the two germline ends. CDR3 in DNA: TGTGCCAGCAGCCCCCCCTTTGTAACCTACGAGCAGTACTTC. This translates into CASSPPFVTYEQYF.

The chain has TRBV27 and TRBJ1-2, with a tentative D call TRBD1 (5 bases). Germline lookup yields CDR1 MNHEY and CDR2 SMNVEV (reference sequence). The germline V and J ends were trimmed by 6 bases and 2 bases, with 16 bases remaining between them. This CDR3 is 15 amino acids long. The CDR3 region has the DNA TGTGCCAGCAGGCCTGGGGGAGGGGTAAACTATGGCTACACCTTC. This codes for CASRPGGGVNYGYTF.